This paragraph covers one T cell receptor (beta chain) sequence. Its antigen is unknown. The record originates from a study of vaccination and CD4 T cells after COVID-19. The wider study: Each participant underwent a two-dose regimen of either the BNT162b2 or the mRNA-1273 vaccine.

Treatment specified: approximately nine-day PBMC culture with coronavirus spike peptide pools or control peptides (ViraFEST assay). Unexposed donor CD4+ T cells predated the COVID-19 pandemic, collected 2011-2018. CD4+ T cells that had been cultured provided DNA sequenced with the Oncomine TCR Beta short-read assay. DNA came from CD4+ T cells after culture. MiXCR, run by TCRdb on the PCR reads, gives a single entry per CDR3 protein. The sample gives thousands of distinct CDR3 sequences, roughly 30% of which show up once; roughly an eighth is in the top ten. This receptor was identified in a human donor in good health. What was sequenced was CD4+ T cells from blood, cultured in vitro.

CDR3 DNA: TGTGCCAGCAGTCCTGGGACTAGCTACGAGCAGTACTTC. It specifies CASSPGTSYEQYF. The chain uses TRBV28 and TRBJ2-7; 8 nucleotides agree with TRBD2. Germline V lookup: CDR1 MDHEN, CDR2 SYDVKM. The CDR3 sequence is 13 residues long. V gave up 5 bases and J gave up 3 bases; unmatched junction bases: 3.